One and the same sample provided the 9 T cell receptor beta chains below, sequenced in a study of cytotoxic CD8 clonotypes in ibrutinib-treated CLL. Using immunoSEQ multiplex PCR, the repertoire was profiled, and TCRdb retains in-frame clones only, with some absent. The sample lists around 24,000 clones; around 84% were seen once. The material sequenced was PBMCs, taken before ibrutinib treatment. All receptors derive from a human donor with chronic lymphocytic leukemia.

The gene calls are TRBV7-9 and TRBJ2-1; 8 bases fit TRBD2. V lost 3 bases, J lost 9 bases, and 4 bases stayed unmatched. The CDR3 runs 13 residues. From germline, CDR1 is SEHNR and CDR2 FQNEAQ (reference sequence). CDR3 residues: CASSLGLDVEQFF. The CDR3 bases are TGTGCCAGCAGCTTGGGACTAGACGTTGAGCAGTTCTTC.

V gene TRBV19 combines with J gene TRBJ1-5; maybe TRBD1 (6 bases). V dropped 10 bases and J dropped 1 base, with 11 bases sitting between them. CDR3 length equals 13 residues. In germline, CDR1 is LNHDA, CDR2 SQIVND (reference sequence). CDR3 sequence (DNA): TGTGCCACTGAACAGGGAAGCAATCAGCCCCAGCATTTT. Its translation is CATEQGSNQPQHF.

The rearrangement uses TRBV2 and TRBJ2-7, with 11 bases that match TRBD1. The length of the CDR3 is 16 residues. Unmatched junction bases numbered 8, after V lost 5 bases and J lost 2 bases. Germline lookup yields CDR1 SNHLY and CDR2 FYNNEI. The CDR3 loop is CASSSPRDRGTYEQYF. CDR3 DNA: TGTGCCAGCAGTTCCCCTCGGGACAGGGGGACCTACGAGCAGTACTTC.

In DNA form, the CDR3 reads TGTGCCAGCAGTCCCAGGGAATCCAACTATGGCTACACCTTC. Translated: CASSPRESNYGYTF. This chain joins TRBV6-1 and TRBJ1-2; D may be TRBD1 (5 bases). Germline CDR1 reads MNHNS; CDR2 reads SASEGT. The CDR3 is 14 amino acids. Trimming removed 5 bases from V and 2 bases from J, with 12 bases in between.

This clone was observed a handful of times. The chain links TRBV9 to TRBJ2-4, with D perhaps matching TRBD2 (6 bases). This CDR3 is built from 16 residues. The germline V and J ends were trimmed by 0 bases and 1 base, with 11 bases remaining between them. Germline V CDR1 and CDR2: SGDLS, YYNGEE. CDR3 in amino acids: CASSVGRGTAKNIQYF. CDR3 nucleotide sequence: TGTGCCAGCAGCGTAGGTCGGGGGACGGCCAAAAACATTCAGTACTTC.

The rearrangement links TRBV10-3 to TRBJ2-1, with D perhaps being TRBD1 or TRBD2 (5 bases each). From germline, CDR1 is ENHRY and CDR2 SYGVKD. This CDR3 comprises 11 residues. V lost 6 bases and J lost 6, with 6 bases in between. The CDR3 protein is CAIRGRNEQFF. CDR3 nucleotide sequence: TGTGCCATCAGGGGACGCAATGAGCAGTTCTTC.

This chain joins TRBV7-2 and TRBJ2-3; D remains ambiguous. CDR3 length equals 15 residues. Germline lookup yields CDR1 SGHTA and CDR2 FQGNSA. V lost 1 base and J lost 7, with 15 bases in between. The CDR3 sequence: CASSLEVGRTYTQYF. In DNA, the CDR3 is TGTGCCAGCAGCTTAGAAGTCGGCAGAACTTATACGCAGTATTTT. The whole variable domain, remainder taken from reference TRBV7-2 and TRBJ2-3, is GAGVSQSPSNKVTEKGKDVELRCDPISGHTALYWYRQSLGQGLEFLIYFQGNSAPDKSGLPSDRFSAERTGGSVSTLTIQRTQQEDSAVYLCASSLEVGRTYTQYFGPGTRLTVL.

This sequence joins TRBV30 and TRBJ1-1, with D perhaps TRBD1 (6 bases). The germline gives CDR1 GTSNPN, CDR2 SVGIG (reference sequence). V dropped 2 bases and J dropped 5 bases, with 12 bases sitting between them. This CDR3 is 13 amino acids long. CDR3: CAWSLDSRTEAFF. Written as DNA, the CDR3 is TGTGCCTGGAGTTTGGACAGCCGGACTGAAGCTTTCTTT. Drawing the rest from reference TRBV30 and TRBJ1-1, the complete variable domain is SQTIHQWPATLVQPVGSPLSLECTVEGTSNPNLYWYRQAAGRGLQLLFYSVGIGQISSEVPQNLSASRPQDRQFILSSKKLLLSDSGFYLCAWSLDSRTEAFFGQGTRLTVV.

The chain uses TRBV29-1 and TRBJ2-1, with TRBD1 identical over 9 bases. J gave up 13 bases and V 5 bases, and 9 bases lay outside the gene matches. The germline gives CDR1 SQVTM, CDR2 ANQGSEA. The CDR3 runs to 12 residues. DNA of the CDR3: TGCAGCGTTACGGGACAGGGTTTAGGCCAGTTCTTC. Translating it yields CSVTGQGLGQFF.